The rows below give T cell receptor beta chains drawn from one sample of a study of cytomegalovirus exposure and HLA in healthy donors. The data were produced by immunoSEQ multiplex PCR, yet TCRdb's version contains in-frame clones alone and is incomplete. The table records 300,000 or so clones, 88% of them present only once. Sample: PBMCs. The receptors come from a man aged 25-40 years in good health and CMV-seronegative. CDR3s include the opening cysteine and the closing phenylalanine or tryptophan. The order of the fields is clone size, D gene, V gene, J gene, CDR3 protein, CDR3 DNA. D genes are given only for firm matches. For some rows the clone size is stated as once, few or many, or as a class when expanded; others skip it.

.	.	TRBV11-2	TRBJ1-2	CASSPTADRAYGYTF	TGTGCCAGCAGCCCCACAGCGGACAGAGCCTATGGCTACACCTTC
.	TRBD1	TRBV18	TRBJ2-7	CASSGTGEAYEQYF	TGTGCCAGCTCCGGGACAGGGGAAGCCTACGAGCAGTACTTC
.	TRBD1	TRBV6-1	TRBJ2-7	CASSEVMGTAYEQYF	TGTGCCAGCAGTGAAGTAATGGGGACAGCCTACGAGCAGTACTTC
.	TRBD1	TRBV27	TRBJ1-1	CASSALFATGVPFRAFF	TGTGCCAGCAGTGCCCTTTTCGCCACAGGGGTCCCATTTAGAGCTTTCTTT
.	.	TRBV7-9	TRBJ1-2	CASSLQGNYGYTF	TGTGCCAGCAGCTTACAGGGAAACTATGGCTACACCTTC
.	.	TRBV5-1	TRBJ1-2	CASSLGQGGYTF	TGCGCCAGCAGCTTGGGCCAGGGAGGCTACACCTTC
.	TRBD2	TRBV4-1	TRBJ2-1	CASSQGRGRGTSHNEQFF	TGCGCCAGCAGCCAGGGAAGGGGCCGTGGGACTAGCCACAATGAGCAGTTCTTC
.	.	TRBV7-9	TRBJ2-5	CASSHTWFRVETQYF	TGTGCCAGCAGCCACACTTGGTTTCGGGTAGAGACCCAGTACTTC
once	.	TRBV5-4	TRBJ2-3	CASSLKLASTDTQYF	TGTGCCAGCAGCTTGAAATTGGCTAGCACAGATACGCAGTATTTT
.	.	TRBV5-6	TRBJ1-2	CASSLDSIYGYTF	TGTGCCAGCAGCTTGGACAGCATCTATGGCTACACCTTC
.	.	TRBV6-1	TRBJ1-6	CASSEDLGQGNSPLHF	TGTGCCAGCAGTGAAGATCTCGGCCAGGGTAATTCACCCCTCCACTTT
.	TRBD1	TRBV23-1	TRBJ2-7	CASSPSWNGTGDGGEQYF	TGCGCCAGCAGTCCGTCTTGGAACGGGACAGGGGACGGAGGCGAGCAGTACTTC
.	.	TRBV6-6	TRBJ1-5	CATQTVNSNQPQHF	TGTGCCACCCAGACAGTCAATAGCAATCAGCCCCAGCATTTT
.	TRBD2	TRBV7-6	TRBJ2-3	CASSLVLGRGAGDTQYF	TGTGCCAGCAGCTTAGTACTGGGGCGGGGGGCCGGAGATACGCAGTATTTT
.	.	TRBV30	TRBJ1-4	CAWSVFGGNEKLFF	TGTGCCTGGAGTGTATTCGGGGGGAATGAAAAACTGTTTTTT
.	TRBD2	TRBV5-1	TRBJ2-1	CASNPLAGGPYNEQFF	TGCGCCAGCAACCCACTAGCGGGGGGTCCTTACAATGAGCAGTTCTTC
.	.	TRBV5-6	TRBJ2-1	CASSSGQLQIF	TGTGCCAGCAGCTCCGGACAGCTCCAGATCTTC
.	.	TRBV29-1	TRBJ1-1	CSVLGQSLNTEAFF	TGCAGCGTCCTTGGACAGTCTTTGAACACTGAAGCTTTCTTT
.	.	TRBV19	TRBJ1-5	CASTTRGGAVGNQPQHF	TGTGCCAGTACAACGCGGGGGGGGGCCGTAGGCAATCAGCCCCAGCATTTT
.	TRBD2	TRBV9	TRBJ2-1	CASKRTRTSEEQFF	TGTGCCAGCAAGCGAACCAGGACTAGCGAGGAGCAGTTCTTC
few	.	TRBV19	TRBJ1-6	CASTGGRSPLHF	TGTGCCAGTACCGGGGGACGTTCACCCCTCCACTTT
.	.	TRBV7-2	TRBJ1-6	CASSLYPVGGQFSPLHF	TGTGCCAGCAGCTTATACCCTGTAGGAGGGCAATTTTCACCCCTCCACTTT
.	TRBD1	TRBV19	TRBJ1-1	CASSILQGAYTEAFF	TGTGCCAGTAGTATCCTTCAGGGGGCATACACTGAAGCTTTCTTT
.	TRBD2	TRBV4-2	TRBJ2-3	CASSQDWGGGSDTQYF	TGTGCCAGCAGCCAAGATTGGGGCGGGGGGTCAGATACGCAGTATTTT